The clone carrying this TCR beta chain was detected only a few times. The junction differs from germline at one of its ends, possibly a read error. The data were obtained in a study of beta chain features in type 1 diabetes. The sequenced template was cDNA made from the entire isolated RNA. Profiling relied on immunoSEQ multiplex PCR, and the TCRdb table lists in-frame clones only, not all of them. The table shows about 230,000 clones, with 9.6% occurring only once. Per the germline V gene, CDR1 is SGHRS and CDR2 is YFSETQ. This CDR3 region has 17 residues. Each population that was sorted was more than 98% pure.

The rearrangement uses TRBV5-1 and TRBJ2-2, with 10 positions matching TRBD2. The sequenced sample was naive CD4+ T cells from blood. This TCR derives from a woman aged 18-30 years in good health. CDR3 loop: CASSLTLAGAKTGELFF. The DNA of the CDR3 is TGCGCCAGCAGCTTGACCCTAGCGGGGGCGAAGACCGGGGAGCTGTTTTTT.